This TCR beta chain was recovered during a study of shared clonotypes between healthy human individuals. Findings and limits, study-wide: Investigators collected only blood, and repertoires in tissues likely differ. Represented diversity (both genetic and exposure-history) was limited by the small number of donors.

For every subset, genomic DNA was evenly distributed across several immunoSEQ plates. TCRdb's copy holds only in-frame clones and misses some; the assay was immunoSEQ multiplex PCR. The data hold over a million clones, with more than 75% observed a single time. V trimming: 2 bases; J trimming: 7 bases; junction bases outside the gene matches: 5. Germline V gene sequence: CDR1 SGHTA, CDR2 FQGTGA. The CDR3 covers 15 residues. This clone has only a few counts. The target antigen is unknown. The chain links TRBV7-3 to TRBJ2-1; TRBD2 matches at 10 bases. Sequencing was performed on memory CD4+ T cells from PBMCs. Specified subset: CD45RA-negative fraction. This TCR derives from a man between 18 and 35 years old in good health. Some clones in this sample may be carry-over from other donors' samples. CDR3 in amino acids: CASSLLAGVGNEQFF. DNA for the CDR3: TGTGCCAGCAGCTTACTAGCGGGAGTGGGAAATGAGCAGTTCTTC.